This TCR beta chain appears in the sequencing data of a study of T-cell memory formation after mild COVID-19. For the study at large: Across donors, TCR clusters were largely donor specific. Findings and limits, study-wide: Balance between CD4 and CD8 was seen in clones contracting day 15 to 85, and a CD4+ lean was seen in later expanders. Pre-infection memory already had some responding clones, implying cross-reactive memory joined. The study found contracting CD4+ clones mainly in CM and EM and contracting CD8+ clones in EMRA.

One entry per CDR3 protein, called by TCRdb with MiXCR from the 5' RACE reads. The sample carries 300,000 to 400,000 distinct CDR3 sequences, 25% to 30% recorded once. This clonotype counts as large. Antigen specificity is unknown. CDR3 size: 15 residues. Germline loops: CDR1 DFQATT, CDR2 SNEGSKA (reference sequence). Trimming took off 4 bases at V and 4 bases at J, with 20 bases between the two ends. Sample: PBMCs or a T cell subset sorted from them (not recorded which). This TCR derives from an adult woman who had mild COVID-19 (a few samples of this study predate the infection). Cell type and time point are not known. The V call is TRBV20-1, the J call TRBJ2-7; weak D call: TRBD1 (6 bases). The CDR3 spells CSATPGALQGYEQYF. CDR3 bases: TGCAGTGCTACCCCCGGGGCCCTTCAGGGGTACGAGCAGTACTTC.